This TCR beta chain was retrieved from a study of T cell responses to AZD1222 COVID-19 vaccine. This CDR3 is built from 11 residues. Germline CDR1 is MDHEN and CDR2 is SYDVKM. V lost 10 bases to trimming and J lost 1 base, with 7 bases between them. Libraries were prepared by immunoSEQ multiplex PCR; TCRdb keeps only in-frame clonotypes and omits some of them. The sample yields around 180,000 clones, 85% to 90% seen once. The chain combines TRBV28 with TRBJ1-1; D may be TRBD1 (5 bases). The clonotype comes from an adult who received the AZD1222 COVID-19 vaccine. The sample in question was peripheral blood, obtained 28 days after the second AZD1222 dose. In nucleotides, the CDR3 is TGTGCCATAAGGGGGAACACTGAAGCTTTCTTT. As protein: CAIRGNTEAFF.